The 10 T cell receptor beta chains below were found in one sample sequenced in a study of cytomegalovirus exposure and HLA in healthy donors. This PCR relied on a set of 60 Vbeta primers and 13 Jbeta primers. Data came from immunoSEQ multiplex PCR; TCRdb stores just in-frame clones and leaves some out. The sample carries 110,000 or so clones, 82% recorded once. Source material: PBMCs. The receptors were sampled from a young woman in good health and CMV-seronegative.

The chain couples TRBV28 to TRBJ1-2; weak D call: TRBD1 (6 bases). CDR1 is MDHEN, CDR2 SYDVKM, per germline. This CDR3 comprises 16 residues. Trimming pared 6 bases from V and 5 bases from J, leaving 22 bases between. The CDR3 loop reads CASRPHTQDSLYGYTF. The CDR3 DNA reads as TGTGCCAGCAGACCACACACGCAGGACAGCCTGTATGGCTACACCTTC.

This chain joins TRBV5-8 and TRBJ2-3, with a possible D match to TRBD1 (6 bases). Germline CDR1 SGHTS, CDR2 YDEGEE. V lost 1 base to trimming and J lost 0 bases, with 9 bases between them. The CDR3 is 15 residues long. CDR3 in amino acids: CASSLRGQSTDTQYF. CDR3 DNA: TGTGCCAGCAGCTTGAGGGGACAAAGCACAGATACGCAGTATTTT. The full variable domain, its missing parts supplied by reference TRBV5-8 and TRBJ2-3, is EAGVTQSPTHLIKTRGQQATLRCSPISGHTSVYWYQQALGLGLQFLLWYDEGEERNRGNFPPRFSGRQFPNYSSELNVNALELEDSALYLCASSLRGQSTDTQYFGPGTRLTVL.

Of note for this clone: The sample contains more than one DNA sequence encoding this CDR3. The chain joins TRBV5-1 to TRBJ1-6; unclear D gene. Germline V lookup: CDR1 SGHRS, CDR2 YFSETQ. The CDR3 runs 15 residues. V shed 0 bases and J shed 5 bases, with 9 bases lying between them. The CDR3 loop reads CASSLAQIDNSPLHF. CDR3 nucleotides: TGCGCCAGCAGCTTGGCTCAGATTGATAATTCACCCCTCCACTTT.

This clone occurred once. V and J are TRBV11-3 and TRBJ2-1; 7 bases are a match to TRBD2. The CDR3 is 17 amino acids. Germline values: CDR1 SGHNT, CDR2 YENEEA. Unmatched junction bases numbered 20, after V lost 5 bases and J lost 10 bases. The CDR3 protein is CASSQVPFRGDEAEQFF. In DNA, the CDR3 is TGTGCCAGCAGCCAAGTCCCCTTCCGGGGGGACGAGGCCGAGCAGTTCTTC. The full variable domain, with the rest looked up from reference TRBV11-3 and TRBJ2-1, is EAGVVQSPRYKIIEKKQPVAFWCNPISGHNTLYWYLQNLGQGPELLIRYENEEAVDDSQLPKDRFSAERLKGVDSTLKIQPAELGDSAVYLCASSQVPFRGDEAEQFFGPGTRLTVL.

V is TRBV5-1 and J is TRBJ2-7; 13 bases line up with TRBD2. Germline-derived CDR1 and CDR2 are SGHRS and YFSETQ. Trimming at V came to 4 bases and at J to 7 bases, leaving 5 bases not matched to a gene. The CDR3 covers 14 residues. CDR3 bases: TGCGCCAGCAGCACCGGGACTAGCGGGAAAGAGCAGTACTTC. This sequence encodes CASSTGTSGKEQYF.

The chain couples TRBV4-3 to TRBJ1-4, with D hard to call. There are 17 residues in the CDR3. The germline CDR1 and CDR2 sequences are LGHNA and YSLEER. V lost 3 bases to trimming and J lost 0 bases, with 14 bases between them. The CDR3 reads CASSHLPGLTTNEKLFF. CDR3 coding DNA: TGCGCCAGCAGCCATCTCCCCGGACTGACAACTAATGAAAAACTGTTTTTT.

This clone was counted only a few times. The J gene is TRBJ1-1, the V gene TRBV10-1; D gene uncertain. V shed 6 bases and J shed 0 bases, with 8 bases lying between them. The CDR3 has 13 amino acids. CDR1 WNHNN and CDR2 SYGVQD come from the germline V gene (reference sequence). The CDR3 spells CASRTGMNTEAFF. CDR3 coding DNA: TGCGCCAGCAGAACGGGGATGAACACTGAAGCTTTCTTT.

The chain couples TRBV7-8 to TRBJ2-7, with a possible D match to TRBD2 (6 bases). V was clipped by 5 bases and J by 0 bases, with 20 bases between them. The CDR3 spans 17 residues. CDR1 and CDR2 (germline): SGHVS, FQNEAQ. CDR3 nucleotide sequence: TGTGCCAGCAGCGGGCACTCGGGAGACGGGAGCTCCTACGAGCAGTACTTC. Protein product: CASSGHSGDGSSYEQYF. The full variable domain, in which reference TRBV7-8 and TRBJ2-7 provide the parts outside the CDR3, is GAGVSQSPRYKVAKRGQDVALRCDPISGHVSLFWYQQALGQGPEFLTYFQNEAQLDKSGLPSDRFFAERPEGSVSTLKIQRTQQEDSAVYLCASSGHSGDGSSYEQYFGPGTRLTVT.

The chain is built from TRBV9 and TRBJ2-3, with TRBD2 matching 10 bases. Germline assignment: CDR1 SGDLS and CDR2 YYNGEE. Losses at the gene ends were 0 bases for V and 7 bases for J; bases not matched to a gene: 17. The CDR3 extends over 19 amino acids. The CDR3 DNA is TGTGCCAGCAGCGTAGGTCCAAGGGAGGAGCGGGGGGGCATAAATACGCAGTATTTT. It specifies CASSVGPREERGGINTQYF.

This CDR3 reads CASSAHRGRSTEAFF. For the CDR3, the DNA is TGTGCCAGCAGTGCCCACAGGGGGCGCAGCACTGAAGCTTTCTTT. The chain carries TRBV6-1 and TRBJ1-1, with 9 bases fitting TRBD1. Germline V gene lookup returns CDR1 MNHNS and CDR2 SASEGT. V shed 4 bases and J 4 bases; nucleotides not matched to a gene: 7. CDR3 length equals 15 residues.